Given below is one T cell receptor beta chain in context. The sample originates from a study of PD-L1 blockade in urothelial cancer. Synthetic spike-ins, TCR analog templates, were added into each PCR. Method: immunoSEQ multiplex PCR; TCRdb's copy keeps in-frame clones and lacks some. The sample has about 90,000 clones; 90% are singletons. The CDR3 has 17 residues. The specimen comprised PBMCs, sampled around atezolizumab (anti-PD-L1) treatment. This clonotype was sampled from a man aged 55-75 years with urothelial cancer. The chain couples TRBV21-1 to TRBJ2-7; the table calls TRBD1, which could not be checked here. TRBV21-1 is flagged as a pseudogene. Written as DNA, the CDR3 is TGTGCCAGCAGCAGACCTTATGGGACAGGGGAAAGCTACGAGCAGTACTTC. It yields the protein CASSRPYGTGESYEQYF.